What follows describes a single T cell receptor (beta chain). Its antigen remains unknown. This specimen belongs to a study of cytomegalovirus exposure and HLA in healthy donors. Method: immunoSEQ multiplex PCR; TCRdb's copy keeps in-frame clones and lacks some. The sample contains 100,000 to 150,000 clones, about 84% of which appear only once. The CDR3 length is 16 residues. The ends lost 0 bases at V and 3 bases at J; junction bases unmatched: 5. CDR1 and CDR2 from the germline V gene are SGDLS and YYNGEE. General study points: Despite most TCR sequences being rare, some public TCRs occurred in many donors. Investigators reported fewer than 200 TCR beta chains as tied to cytomegalovirus.

Donors came from a validation cohort of some 110 subjects, distinct from the first 666-subject cohort. The sequenced material came from PBMCs. The chain links TRBV9 to TRBJ1-2; 10 bases match TRBD1. The sequence was obtained from a woman aged 25 to 45 in good health and CMV-seronegative. DNA of the CDR3: TGTGCCAGCAGCGTAGGGACAGGGGGGGCGGACTATGGCTACACCTTC. Its translation: CASSVGTGGADYGYTF.